This T cell receptor beta chain was sequenced for a study of blood T cell repertoires in COVID-19. Study-level information: Collection of acute and convalescent COVID-19 samples took place in the United States, Italy and Spain. The analysed material was cDNA or gDNA that came from T cells, B-cell-depleted T cells, or PBMCs.

In its sample, this clone was seen once. The authors' processing: Using reference gene primer amplification, nucleated cell counts were estimated. Clones were sequenced by immunoSEQ multiplex PCR, and TCRdb holds only the in-frame ones, with some missing. For V, J and clone size, that table is used; D and trimming come from the DNA. The table lists fewer than 250,000 clones, about nine tenths of them singletons. With 4 bases removed from V and 10 bases from J, the gap between germline ends came to 11 bases. The CDR3 covers 13 residues. Germline assignment: CDR1 MNHEY and CDR2 SVGAGI. The material sequenced was peripheral blood. This chain connects TRBV6-5 to TRBJ1-6, with D possibly TRBD1 on 6 matching bases. The TCR originated in a man aged 70 or older with acute or convalescent COVID-19. The chain's CDR3 is CASSLPGESPLHF. CDR3 coding DNA: TGTGCCAGCAGTTTGCCAGGGGAATCACCCCTCCACTTT.